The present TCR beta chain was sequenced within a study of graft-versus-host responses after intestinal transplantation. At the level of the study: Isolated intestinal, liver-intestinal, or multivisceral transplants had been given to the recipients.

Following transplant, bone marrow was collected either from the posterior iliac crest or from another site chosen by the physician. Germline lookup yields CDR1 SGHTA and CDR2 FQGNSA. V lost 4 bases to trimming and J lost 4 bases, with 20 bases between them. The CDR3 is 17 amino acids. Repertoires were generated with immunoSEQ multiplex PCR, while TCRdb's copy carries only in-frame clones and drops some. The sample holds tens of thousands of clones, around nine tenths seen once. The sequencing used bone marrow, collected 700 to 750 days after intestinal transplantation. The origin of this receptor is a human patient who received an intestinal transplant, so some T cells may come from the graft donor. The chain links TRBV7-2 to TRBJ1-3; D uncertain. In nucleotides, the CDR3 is TGTGCCAGCAGCTCTTACCCCACCCTGGCGTCCGGAAACACCATATATTTT. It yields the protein CASSSYPTLASGNTIYF.